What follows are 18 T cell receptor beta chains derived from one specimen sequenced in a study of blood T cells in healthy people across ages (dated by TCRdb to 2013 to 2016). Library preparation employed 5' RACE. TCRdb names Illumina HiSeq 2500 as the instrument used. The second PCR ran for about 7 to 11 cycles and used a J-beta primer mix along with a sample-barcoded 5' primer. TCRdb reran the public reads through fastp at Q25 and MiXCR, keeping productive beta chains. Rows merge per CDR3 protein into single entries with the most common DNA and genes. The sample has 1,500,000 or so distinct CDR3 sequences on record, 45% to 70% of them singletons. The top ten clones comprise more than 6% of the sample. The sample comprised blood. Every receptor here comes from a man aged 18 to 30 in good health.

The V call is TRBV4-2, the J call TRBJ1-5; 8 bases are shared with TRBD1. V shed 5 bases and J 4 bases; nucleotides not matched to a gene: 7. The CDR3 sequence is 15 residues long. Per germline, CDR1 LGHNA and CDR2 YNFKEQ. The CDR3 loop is CASSSRTGNNQPQHF. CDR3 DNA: TGTGCCAGCAGCTCGCGGACAGGGAATAATCAGCCCCAGCATTTT.

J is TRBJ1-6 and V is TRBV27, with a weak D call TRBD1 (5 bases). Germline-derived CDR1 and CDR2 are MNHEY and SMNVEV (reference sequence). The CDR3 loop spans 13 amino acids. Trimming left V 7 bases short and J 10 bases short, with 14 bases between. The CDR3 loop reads CASTGQISSPLHF. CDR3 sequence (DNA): TGTGCCAGCACTGGACAAATTTCGTCACCCCTCCACTTT.

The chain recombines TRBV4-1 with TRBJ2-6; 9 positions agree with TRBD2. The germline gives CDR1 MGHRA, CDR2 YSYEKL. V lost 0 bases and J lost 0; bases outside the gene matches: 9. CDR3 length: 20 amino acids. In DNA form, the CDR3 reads TGCGCCAGCAGCCAAGAGGCTAGCGGGACTATTGACTCTGGGGCCAACGTCCTGACTTTC. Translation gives CASSQEASGTIDSGANVLTF.

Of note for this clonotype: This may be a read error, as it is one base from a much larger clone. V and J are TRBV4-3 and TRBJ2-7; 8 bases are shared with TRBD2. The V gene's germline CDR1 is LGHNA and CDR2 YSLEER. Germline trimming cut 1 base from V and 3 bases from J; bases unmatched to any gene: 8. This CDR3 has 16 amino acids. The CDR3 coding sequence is TGCGCCAGCAGCCAAGGCCCAGCGGGGGAGGACTACGAGCAGTACTTC. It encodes CASSQGPAGEDYEQYF.

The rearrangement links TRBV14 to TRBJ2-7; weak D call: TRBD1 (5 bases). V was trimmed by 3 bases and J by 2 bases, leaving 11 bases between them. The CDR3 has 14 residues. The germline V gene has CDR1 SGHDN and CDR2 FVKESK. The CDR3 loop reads CASSHHTGAYEQYF. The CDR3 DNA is TGTGCCAGCAGCCATCATACAGGAGCCTACGAGCAGTACTTC.

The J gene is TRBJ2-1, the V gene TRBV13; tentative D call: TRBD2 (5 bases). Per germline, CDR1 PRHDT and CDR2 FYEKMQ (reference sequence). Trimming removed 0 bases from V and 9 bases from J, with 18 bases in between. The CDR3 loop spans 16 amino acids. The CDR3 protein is CASSLGGSHILGEQFF. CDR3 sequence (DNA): TGTGCCAGCAGCTTAGGAGGGAGTCATATTTTAGGTGAGCAGTTCTTC.

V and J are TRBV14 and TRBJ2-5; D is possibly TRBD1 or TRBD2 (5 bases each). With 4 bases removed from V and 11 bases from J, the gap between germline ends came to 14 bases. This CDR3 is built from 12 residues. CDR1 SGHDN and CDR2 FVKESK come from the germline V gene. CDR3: CASSLGWDVQYF. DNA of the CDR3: TGTGCCAGCAGCCTTGGATGGGACGTGCAGTACTTC.

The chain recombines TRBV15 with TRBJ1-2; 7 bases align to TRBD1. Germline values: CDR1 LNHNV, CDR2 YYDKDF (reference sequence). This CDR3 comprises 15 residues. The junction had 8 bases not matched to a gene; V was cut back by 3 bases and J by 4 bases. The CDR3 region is CATSSGTDRVYGYTF. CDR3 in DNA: TGTGCCACCAGCAGTGGGACAGACAGGGTCTATGGCTACACCTTC.

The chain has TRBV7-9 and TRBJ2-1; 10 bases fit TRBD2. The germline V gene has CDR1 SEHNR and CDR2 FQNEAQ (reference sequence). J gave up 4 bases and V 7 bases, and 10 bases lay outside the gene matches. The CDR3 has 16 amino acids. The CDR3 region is CASTPPSGSQYNEQFF. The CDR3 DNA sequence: TGTGCCAGCACCCCGCCTAGCGGGAGTCAATACAATGAGCAGTTCTTC.

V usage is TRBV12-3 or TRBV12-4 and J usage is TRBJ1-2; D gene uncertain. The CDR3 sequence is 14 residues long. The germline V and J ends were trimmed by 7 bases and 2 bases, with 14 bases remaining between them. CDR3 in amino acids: CASTLTQENYGYTF. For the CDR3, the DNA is TGTGCCAGCACCCTTACCCAGGAAAACTATGGCTACACCTTC.

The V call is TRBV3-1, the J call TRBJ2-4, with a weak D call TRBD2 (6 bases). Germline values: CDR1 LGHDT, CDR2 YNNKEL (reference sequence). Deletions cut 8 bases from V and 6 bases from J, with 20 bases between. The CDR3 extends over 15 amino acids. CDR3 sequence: CASQDAGLALNIQYF. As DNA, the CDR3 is TGTGCCAGCCAAGATGCGGGGCTAGCCCTAAACATTCAGTACTTC.

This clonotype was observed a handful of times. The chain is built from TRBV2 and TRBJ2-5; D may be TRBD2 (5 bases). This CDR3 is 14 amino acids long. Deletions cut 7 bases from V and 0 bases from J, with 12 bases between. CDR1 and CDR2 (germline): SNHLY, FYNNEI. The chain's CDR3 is CASTGKDYQETQYF. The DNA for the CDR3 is TGTGCCAGCACGGGAAAAGATTACCAAGAGACCCAGTACTTC. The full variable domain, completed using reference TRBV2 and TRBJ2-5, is EPEVTQTPSHQVTQMGQEVILRCVPISNHLYFYWYRQILGQKVEFLVSFYNNEISEKSEIFDDQFSVERPDGSNFTLKIRSTKLEDSAMYFCASTGKDYQETQYFGPGTRLLVL.

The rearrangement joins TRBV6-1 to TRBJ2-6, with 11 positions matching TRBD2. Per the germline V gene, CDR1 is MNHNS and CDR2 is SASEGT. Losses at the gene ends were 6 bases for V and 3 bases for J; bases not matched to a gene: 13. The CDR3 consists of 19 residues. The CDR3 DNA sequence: TGTGCCAGCAGCCGACAGGCAAGACTAGCGGGGTTTGGGGCCAACGTCCTGACTTTC. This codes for CASSRQARLAGFGANVLTF.

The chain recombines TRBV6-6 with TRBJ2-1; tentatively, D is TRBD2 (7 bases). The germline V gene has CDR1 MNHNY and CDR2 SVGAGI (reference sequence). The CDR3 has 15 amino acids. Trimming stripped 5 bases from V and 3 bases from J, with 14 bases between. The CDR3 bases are TGTGCCAGCAGTACCAACGGGGGGCTCTACAATGAGCAGTTCTTC. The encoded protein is CASSTNGGLYNEQFF.

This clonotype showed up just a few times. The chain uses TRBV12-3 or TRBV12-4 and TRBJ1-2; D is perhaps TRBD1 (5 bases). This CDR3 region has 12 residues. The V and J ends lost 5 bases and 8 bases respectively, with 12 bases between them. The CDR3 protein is CASSPDSSGYTF. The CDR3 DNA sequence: TGTGCCAGCAGTCCTGACAGTAGCGGCTACACCTTC.

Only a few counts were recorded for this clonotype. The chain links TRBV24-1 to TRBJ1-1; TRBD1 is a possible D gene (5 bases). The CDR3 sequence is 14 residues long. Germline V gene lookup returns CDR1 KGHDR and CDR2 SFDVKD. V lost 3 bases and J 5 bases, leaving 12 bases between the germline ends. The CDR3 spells CATSDPTRDTEAFF. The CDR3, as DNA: TGTGCCACCAGTGATCCTACCAGGGATACTGAAGCTTTCTTT.

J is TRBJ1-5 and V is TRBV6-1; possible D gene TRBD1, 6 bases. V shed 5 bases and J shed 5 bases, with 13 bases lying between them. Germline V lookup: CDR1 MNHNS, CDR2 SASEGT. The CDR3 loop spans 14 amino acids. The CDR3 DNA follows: TGTGCCAGCAGTCTACAGGGACAAGATCAGCCCCAGCATTTT. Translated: CASSLQGQDQPQHF.

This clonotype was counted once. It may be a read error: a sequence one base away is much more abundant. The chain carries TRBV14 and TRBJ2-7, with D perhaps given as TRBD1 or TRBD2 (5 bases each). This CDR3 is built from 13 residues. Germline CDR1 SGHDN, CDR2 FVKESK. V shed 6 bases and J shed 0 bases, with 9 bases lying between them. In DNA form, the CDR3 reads TGTGCCAGCAGGGCAGGGAGCTCCTACGAGCAGTACTTC. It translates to CASRAGSSYEQYF.